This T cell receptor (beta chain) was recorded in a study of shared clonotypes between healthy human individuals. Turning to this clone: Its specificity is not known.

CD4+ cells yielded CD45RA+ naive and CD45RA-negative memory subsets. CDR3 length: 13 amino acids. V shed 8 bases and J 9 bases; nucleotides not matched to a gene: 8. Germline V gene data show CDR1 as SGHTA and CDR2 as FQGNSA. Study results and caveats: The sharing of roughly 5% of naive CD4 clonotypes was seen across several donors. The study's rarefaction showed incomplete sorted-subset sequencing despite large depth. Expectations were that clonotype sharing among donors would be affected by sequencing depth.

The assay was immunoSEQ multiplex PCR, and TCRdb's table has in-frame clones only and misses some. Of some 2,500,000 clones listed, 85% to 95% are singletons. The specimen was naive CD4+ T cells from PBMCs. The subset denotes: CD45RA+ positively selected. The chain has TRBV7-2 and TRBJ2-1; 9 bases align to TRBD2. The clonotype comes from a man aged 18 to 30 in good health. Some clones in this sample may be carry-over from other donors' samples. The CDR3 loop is CASSGAGGPEQFF. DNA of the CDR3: TGTGCCAGCTCCGGGGCGGGAGGGCCTGAGCAGTTCTTC.